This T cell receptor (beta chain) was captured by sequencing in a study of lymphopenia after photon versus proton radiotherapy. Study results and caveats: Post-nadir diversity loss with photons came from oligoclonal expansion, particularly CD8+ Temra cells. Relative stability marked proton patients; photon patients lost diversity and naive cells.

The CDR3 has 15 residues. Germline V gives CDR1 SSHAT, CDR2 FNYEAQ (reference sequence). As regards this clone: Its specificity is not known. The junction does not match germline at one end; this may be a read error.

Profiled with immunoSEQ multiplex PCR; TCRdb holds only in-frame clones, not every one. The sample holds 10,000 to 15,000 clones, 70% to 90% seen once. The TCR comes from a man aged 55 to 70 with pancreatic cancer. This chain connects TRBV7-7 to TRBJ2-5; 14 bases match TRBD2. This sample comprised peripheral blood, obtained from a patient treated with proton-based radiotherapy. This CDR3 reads CASTMTSGRGETQYF. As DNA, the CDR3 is TGTGCTAGCACCATGACTAGCGGGAGGGGGGAGACCCAGTACTTC.